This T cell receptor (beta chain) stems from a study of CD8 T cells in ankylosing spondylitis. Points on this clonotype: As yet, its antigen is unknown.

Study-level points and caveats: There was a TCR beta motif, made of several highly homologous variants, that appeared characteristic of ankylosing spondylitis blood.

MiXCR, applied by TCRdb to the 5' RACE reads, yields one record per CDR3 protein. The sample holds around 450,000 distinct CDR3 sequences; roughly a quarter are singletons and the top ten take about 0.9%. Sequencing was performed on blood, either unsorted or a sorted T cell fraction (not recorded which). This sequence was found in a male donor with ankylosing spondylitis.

The CDR3 spells CSASVLGATDTQYF. The DNA for the CDR3 is TGCAGTGCTAGCGTTTTGGGGGCCACAGATACGCAGTATTTT. J is TRBJ2-3 and V is TRBV20-1; D perhaps matches TRBD1 (6 bases). The CDR3 has 14 amino acids. CDR1 is DFQATT and CDR2 is SNEGSKA in the germline V gene (reference sequence). V lost 3 bases and J 2 bases, leaving 12 bases between the germline ends.